This T cell receptor (beta chain) was recorded in a study of early T cells in non-severe SARS-CoV-2 infection. Attachment of unique molecular identifiers to individual cDNA molecules was performed. MiXCR, applied by TCRdb to the 5' RACE reads, yields one record per CDR3 protein. The table includes under 45,000 distinct CDR3 sequences, about 7.4% detected once. The table lists this clonotype with a few counts. V was cut by 1 base and J by 5 bases, with 21 bases left in between. This CDR3 spans 16 amino acids. CDR1 is DFQATT, CDR2 SNEGSKA, per germline (reference sequence). This receptor was obtained from an adult who was a healthcare worker with PCR-confirmed SARS-CoV-2 infection or an uninfected control (not recorded which). V and J are TRBV20-1 and TRBJ2-7, with a possible D match to TRBD1 (7 bases). This sample comprised whole blood, obtained at baseline. The DNA for the CDR3 is TGCAGTGCTAGAGCGCCCGCGGGACAGCAGAAGGACGAGCAGTACTTC. Encoded protein: CSARAPAGQQKDEQYF.